The next 5 T cell receptor beta chains were all read from a single sample in a study of T cells in Graves' hyperthyroidism and ophthalmopathy (dated by TCRdb to about 2019). Receptor amplification or capture employed multiplex PCR. TCRdb shows the sequencer as Illumina HiSeq 2000. Amplification of TCR beta CDR3 regions was carried out from RNA transcripts. The TCR CDR3 was subjected to a first round of RT-PCR using the HTBI primer set and the Qiagen OneStep RT-PCR kit. The public reads were run again by TCRdb, first through fastp at Q25 and then through MiXCR, and only productive beta chains were kept. When rows share a CDR3 protein, they turn into one entry using the most common DNA and genes. The table for this sample lists approximately 640,000 distinct CDR3 sequences; approximately 42% of them were counted only once. The ten top clones hold less than 9% of the sample. The sample taken for sequencing was peripheral blood or thyroid tissue (not recorded which). Receptor source: an adult man with Graves' disease, either hyperthyroidism or ophthalmopathy (not recorded which).

This clonotype was counted at least ten times. The chain has TRBV2 and TRBJ2-7, with 7 positions matching TRBD1. The CDR3 consists of 14 residues. V lost 5 bases, J lost 0 bases, and 4 bases stayed unmatched. CDR1 is SNHLY and CDR2 is FYNNEI in the germline V gene. Here the CDR3 reads CASSRDSLSYEQYF. Written as DNA, the CDR3 is TGTGCCAGCAGTCGGGACAGCCTCTCCTACGAGCAGTACTTC.

This clonotype was observed a few times. V and J are TRBV20-1 and TRBJ2-2; 7 nucleotides agree with TRBD1. The V gene end was trimmed by 5 bases and the J gene end by 6 bases; junction bases not matched to a gene: 6. CDR3 length: 13 residues. The germline V gene encodes CDR1 DFQATT and CDR2 SNEGSKA (reference sequence). The CDR3 DNA follows: TGCAGTGCTCCAGAACAGGGGTCCGGGGAGCTGTTTTTT. As protein: CSAPEQGSGELFF.

Ten or more counts support this clonotype. The rearrangement uses TRBV29-1 and TRBJ1-5, with a possible D match to TRBD1 (6 bases). Trimming cost V 7 bases and J 4 bases, with 11 bases left between them. The CDR3 has 12 amino acids. Germline V gene lookup returns CDR1 SQVTM and CDR2 ANQGSEA. The CDR3 loop is CSAMDSNQPQHF. The DNA for the CDR3 is TGCAGCGCTATGGACAGTAATCAGCCCCAGCATTTT.

This clonotype was counted between two and nine times. One end of the junction fails to match germline, which may point to a read error. The rearrangement uses TRBV12-3 or TRBV12-4 and TRBJ1-2; D gene ambiguous. This CDR3 has 13 amino acids. For the CDR3, the DNA is TGTGCCAGCAGATCTCGGCAGTCATATGGCCACACCTTC. It translates to CASRSRQSYGHTF.

This clonotype was detected a few times. The rearrangement links TRBV12-3 or TRBV12-4 to TRBJ1-6; the match to TRBD1 covers 11 bases. The CDR3 runs to 15 residues. V lost 5 bases and J lost 7; bases outside the gene matches: 4. CDR3 protein: CASSGTGGGNSPLHF. As DNA, the CDR3 is TGTGCCAGCAGTGGGACAGGGGGTGGGAATTCACCCCTCCACTTT.